Listed below are T cell receptor beta chains from one sample, sequenced in a study of cytomegalovirus exposure and HLA in healthy donors. Measured with immunoSEQ multiplex PCR; TCRdb has only the in-frame clones, and not every one. The table includes about 110,000 clones, roughly 80% detected once. The sequencing input was PBMCs. The receptors come from a man aged 45-65 years in good health and CMV-seronegative. CDR3s include the opening cysteine and the closing phenylalanine or tryptophan. The D gene is left open where the match is weak. Size is omitted from some rows. Given values are once, few, many or a class for expanded clones.

>-|TRBJ2-2|-|TRBV4-1
TGCGCCAGCAGCCCTGTCGGGGGAGAAAGGCCCGGGGAGCTGTTTTTT
CASSPVGGERPGELFF
>-|TRBJ2-5|few|TRBV5-4
TGTGCCAGCAGCCGGGGACTCGGTGGGGGAGAGACCCAGTACTTC
CASSRGLGGGETQYF
>TRBD2|TRBJ2-3|-|TRBV2
TGTGCCAGCAGTGAGGCAGCGGGGGGGCCAGATACGCAGTATTTT
CASSEAAGGPDTQYF
>-|TRBJ1-5|-|TRBV30
TGTGCCTGGAGTACAGGGTTCAATCAGCCCCAGCATTTT
CAWSTGFNQPQHF
>-|TRBJ1-3|few|TRBV5-6
TGTGCCAGCAGCTTGGTGGCAGGGGTCGGAAACACCATATATTTT
CASSLVAGVGNTIYF
>-|TRBJ1-2|-|TRBV5-1
TGCGCCAGCAGCTTGGAGGGTCAGGGGATTGGCTACACCTTC
CASSLEGQGIGYTF
>-|TRBJ2-7|few|TRBV5-5
TGTGCCAGCAGCTTGGAGGGGCGGCCCCCGTACTACGAGCAGTACTTC
CASSLEGRPPYYEQYF
>-|TRBJ2-1|-|TRBV5-1
TGCGCCAGCAGCTTGGGGCAGGGGAAGGGCAATGAGCAGTTCTTC
CASSLGQGKGNEQFF
>-|TRBJ1-3|-|TRBV25-1
TGTGCCAGCAGTGAAGGAGGCACTTGGATCTCTGGAAACACCATATATTTT
CASSEGGTWISGNTIYF
>TRBD1|TRBJ1-5|-|TRBV27
TGTGCCAGCGGGAAGGGGGCGTGGCAGCCCCAGCATTTT
CASGKGAWQPQHF
>-|TRBJ1-4|-|TRBV28
TGTGCCAGCAGAATACAGGGTTATTTTGAAAAACTGTTTTTT
CASRIQGYFEKLFF
>TRBD1|TRBJ1-3|-|TRBV9
TGTGCCAGCACCAGGGGGGGAAACACCATATATTTT
CASTRGGNTIYF
>TRBD2|TRBJ2-1|-|TRBV15
TGTGCCACCAGCAGAGATCCCGGGACTAGCTCCAATGAGCAGTTCTTC
CATSRDPGTSSNEQFF
>-|TRBJ1-3|-|TRBV2
TGTGCCAGCTGGGGGGTAGCTGGAAACACCATATATTTT
CASWGVAGNTIYF
>-|TRBJ2-2|-|TRBV9
TGTGCCAGCAGCGTAGGAACCGGGACTGGGATCACCGGGGAGCTGTTTTTT
CASSVGTGTGITGELFF
>-|TRBJ2-7|-|TRBV29-1
TGCAGCGCGGGGGACGGCCCCTCCTACGAGCAGTACTTC
CSAGDGPSYEQYF
>-|TRBJ1-3|-|TRBV9
TGTGCCAGCAGCGGGACATTACTCTCTGGAAACACCATATATTTT
CASSGTLLSGNTIYF
>-|TRBJ2-5|once|TRBV7-2
TGTGCCAGTTTCTTCGCAGGGGTAACGGAGACCCAGTACTTC
CASFFAGVTETQYF
>TRBD1|TRBJ2-3|-|TRBV6-6
TGTGCCAGCAGAAGACAGGGTCACAGCACAGATACGCAGTATTTT
CASRRQGHSTDTQYF
>TRBD2|TRBJ2-2|-|TRBV29-1
TGCACCGCTAGCGGGGGGGTGAACACCGGGGAGCTGTTTTTT
CTASGGVNTGELFF
>-|TRBJ1-5|-|TRBV15
TGTGCCACCAGCAGAGACCGGACAGTGAATAGCAATCAGCCCCAGCATTTT
CATSRDRTVNSNQPQHF
>-|TRBJ1-2|-|TRBV9
TGTGCCAGCAGCGTAGGGGAACAGGTAACCTATGGCTACACCTTC
CASSVGEQVTYGYTF
>TRBD2|TRBJ2-7|-|TRBV25-1
TGTGCCAGCAGCCTAGCGGGGGAAAACTACGAGCAGTACTTC
CASSLAGENYEQYF
>-|TRBJ1-3|-|TRBV27
TGTGCCAGCAGTTTATTTGGACGGCCCGAGGGCACCATATATTTT
CASSLFGRPEGTIYF
>-|TRBJ1-4|few|TRBV28
TGTGCCAGCAGTCTACGAGGACAGCCAACTAATGAAAAACTGTTTTTT
CASSLRGQPTNEKLFF
>-|TRBJ2-3|-|TRBV30
TGTGCCTGGAGCCAGGGTCACACAGATACGCAGTATTTT
CAWSQGHTDTQYF
>-|TRBJ2-1|once|TRBV7-6
TGTGCCAGCAGCCAAAGAGTCTCCTACAATGAGCAGTTCTTC
CASSQRVSYNEQFF
>-|TRBJ2-1|-|TRBV15
TGTGCCACCAGCAGAGGGGGCCCTAACTACAATGAGCAGTTCTTC
CATSRGGPNYNEQFF
>-|TRBJ1-1|-|TRBV13
TGTGCCAGCAGCTTAGGCTGGGGAGAGAACACTGAAGCTTTCTTT
CASSLGWGENTEAFF
>-|TRBJ1-2|once|TRBV5-1
TGCGCCAGCAGCTTGGAAGGGGGAGAAGGCTACACCTTC
CASSLEGGEGYTF
>-|TRBJ2-2|-|TRBV12-5
TGTGCTAGTGGTCCGGGACTGAACACCGGGGAGCTGTTTTTT
CASGPGLNTGELFF
>-|TRBJ1-5|-|TRBV5-6
TGTGCCAGCAGCTTTCGGCAGGGCAATCAGCCCCAGCATTTT
CASSFRQGNQPQHF
>-|TRBJ1-4|-|TRBV5-4
TGTGCCAGCAGCAGCGGGACCAATGAAAAACTGTTTTTT
CASSSGTNEKLFF
>TRBD2|TRBJ2-7|-|TRBV5-4
TGTGCCAGCAGCCTAGCGGGAGCGAGCGAGCAGTACTTC
CASSLAGASEQYF
>TRBD1|TRBJ2-7|-|TRBV2
TGTGCCAGCAGCGCTACCGGGACAGGGAACTACGAGCAGTACTTC
CASSATGTGNYEQYF
>TRBD2|TRBJ2-3|-|TRBV25-1
TGTGCCAGCAGTGGCGAACTAGCGGGGGTTAGCACAGATACGCAGTATTTT
CASSGELAGVSTDTQYF
>TRBD1|TRBJ2-2|few|TRBV6-5
TGTGCCAGCAGTTACGAAGAAAACAGGGGGCTGTTTTTT
CASSYEENRGLFF
>-|TRBJ1-5|-|TRBV5-6
TGTGCCAGCAGCTTGGCCTCTCAGCCCCAGCATTTT
CASSLASQPQHF
>TRBD1|TRBJ1-2|few|TRBV28
TGTGCCAGCAGTGCCCAGGGGGGATTCCATGGCTACACCTTC
CASSAQGGFHGYTF
>-|TRBJ1-2|-|TRBV6-1
TGTGCCAGCAGTGAACTAACGGGTCCGCAGGGCTACACCTTC
CASSELTGPQGYTF
>TRBD2|TRBJ2-7|-|TRBV5-4
TGTGCCAGCAAAACTAGCGGACCCTCCTACGAGCAGTACTTC
CASKTSGPSYEQYF
>-|TRBJ1-1|-|TRBV14
TGTGCCAGCAGCCAAGATCGAGACGGTTGGGCCTCCGCCACTGAAGCTTTCTTT
CASSQDRDGWASATEAFF
>-|TRBJ2-3|-|TRBV4-2
TGTGCCAGCAGCCAAGGGCTAGCGACAGATACGCAGTATTTT
CASSQGLATDTQYF
>-|TRBJ2-1|-|TRBV5-1
TGCGCCAGCAGCTTGGGATTGGGGGGACGGTTTAAGGATGAGCAGTTCTTC
CASSLGLGGRFKDEQFF
>-|TRBJ1-1|few|TRBV7-9
TGTGCCAGCAGCTTAGGGCCTTATGAAGCTTTCTTT
CASSLGPYEAFF
>-|TRBJ2-1|-|TRBV7-2
TGTGCCAGCAGCTTAGTAGTCACGGGGGAATTGGATGAGCAGTTCTTC
CASSLVVTGELDEQFF
>TRBD2|TRBJ2-7|-|TRBV5-6
TGTGCCAGCAGCCAGGGAGCGGGAGTTTTAGGCTACGAGCAGTACTTC
CASSQGAGVLGYEQYF
>-|TRBJ1-6|-|TRBV5-6
TGTGCCAGCAGCCAAGGGGTAAATTCACCCCTCCACTTT
CASSQGVNSPLHF